A selection of T cell receptor beta chains follows, all from one sample in a study of graft-versus-host responses after intestinal transplantation. Assay: immunoSEQ multiplex PCR; the TCRdb copy retains only in-frame clones and omits some. The sample includes 15,000 or so clones, approximately 80% seen only once; the top ten take 3% to 4.5%. Source: ileum tissue, taken 27 days after intestinal transplant. The receptors derive from a human patient who received an intestinal transplant, so some T cells may come from the graft donor. CDR3s include the opening cysteine and the closing phenylalanine or tryptophan. The D gene is left open where the match is weak. Size tells how often a clone was seen (once, few, many) or the class of an expanded clone, and some rows leave it out.

v_call	cdr3_length	j_call	clone_size	d_call	cdr3_aa	cdr3_nt
TRBV5-1	17	TRBJ2-5	NA	NA	CASSLARLTQGKETQYF	TGCGCCAGCAGCTTGGCTCGCCTAACTCAGGGGAAAGAGACCCAGTACTTC
TRBV6-1	15	TRBJ1-2	NA	NA	CASSEQGTLFYGYTF	TGTGCCAGCAGTGAACAGGGAACTCTATTTTATGGCTACACCTTC
TRBV28	14	TRBJ1-4	medium-sized	NA	CASSFSIFPEKLFF	TGTGCCAGCAGTTTTTCAATTTTCCCTGAAAAACTGTTTTTT
TRBV4-2	17	TRBJ1-4	once	NA	CASSQVRGEGLNEKLFF	TGTGCCAGCAGCCAGGTCCGGGGGGAGGGCTTAAATGAAAAACTGTTTTTT
TRBV7-9	11	TRBJ2-1	few	NA	CASSYGPEQFF	TGTGCCAGCAGCTACGGTCCTGAGCAGTTCTTC
TRBV4-3	17	TRBJ2-3	once	NA	CASSQDSSQGRTDTQYF	TGCGCCAGCAGCCAAGACTCCAGCCAGGGGCGGACAGATACGCAGTATTTT
TRBV15	13	TRBJ2-3	NA	NA	CATSGGGTDTQYF	TGTGCCACCAGCGGAGGAGGCACAGATACGCAGTATTTT
TRBV5-5	15	TRBJ2-1	once	TRBD1	CASSLTGTGVNEQFF	TGTGCCAGCAGCTTGACCGGGACAGGGGTCAATGAGCAGTTCTTC
TRBV6-1	15	TRBJ2-1	once	TRBD2	CASRTGLAGLSEQFF	TGTGCCAGCAGGACCGGCCTAGCGGGGCTCAGTGAGCAGTTCTTC
TRBV28	14	TRBJ2-5	NA	TRBD2	CASNSGGTQETQYF	TGTGCCAGCAATAGCGGGGGGACACAAGAGACCCAGTACTTC
TRBV7-2	14	TRBJ1-5	NA	NA	CASSLVGAVQPQHF	TGTGCCAGCAGCTTAGTAGGGGCGGTGCAGCCCCAGCATTTT
TRBV28	15	TRBJ1-1	NA	NA	CASSLAAEGNTEAFF	TGTGCCAGCAGTTTAGCGGCTGAGGGTAACACTGAAGCTTTCTTT
TRBV5-1	14	TRBJ1-4	NA	NA	CASRPGRANEKLFF	TGCGCCAGCAGACCGGGGAGGGCTAATGAAAAACTGTTTTTT
TRBV19	13	TRBJ1-1	NA	TRBD1	CASSPDRATEAFF	TGTGCCAGTAGTCCGGACAGGGCCACTGAAGCTTTCTTT
TRBV5-4	14	TRBJ2-1	NA	NA	CASSFGQGYNEQFF	TGTGCCAGCAGCTTTGGCCAGGGGTACAATGAGCAGTTCTTC
TRBV21-1	12	TRBJ1-2	once	NA	CARTGQGYGYTF	TGTGCCAGAACGGGACAGGGGTATGGCTACACCTTC
TRBV19	15	TRBJ2-3	NA	TRBD1	CASTRQGDGGDTQYF	TGTGCCAGTACCCGGCAGGGGGACGGTGGAGATACGCAGTATTTT
TRBV5-4	15	TRBJ2-3	NA	TRBD2	CASTRGVASTDTQYF	TGTGCCAGCACGCGGGGGGTAGCCTCCACAGATACGCAGTATTTT
TRBV27	15	TRBJ2-1	NA	TRBD2	CASSSTAGAYNEQFF	TGTGCCAGCAGTTCCACAGCGGGGGCCTACAATGAGCAGTTCTTC
TRBV9	14	TRBJ1-1	NA	TRBD1	CASSVRDSYTEAFF	TGTGCCAGCAGCGTCCGGGACAGTTACACTGAAGCTTTCTTT
TRBV30	12	TRBJ1-2	NA	TRBD1	CACDRGDYGYTF	TGTGCCTGTGACAGGGGCGACTATGGCTACACCTTC
TRBV6-5	14	TRBJ1-2	NA	NA	CASSYEQTNYGYTF	TGTGCCAGCAGTTACGAACAGACTAACTATGGCTACACCTTC
TRBV18	19	TRBJ2-6	few	NA	CASSPANRGGPSGANVLTF	TGTGCCAGCTCACCAGCTAACAGGGGAGGTCCCTCTGGGGCCAACGTCCTGACTTTC
TRBV4-3	19	TRBJ2-2	NA	TRBD2	CASSHTGLAGASNTGELFF	TGCGCCAGCAGCCATACGGGACTAGCGGGGGCCTCGAACACCGGGGAGCTGTTTTTT
TRBV15	17	TRBJ2-1	NA	TRBD2	CATSREVAGGQRNEQFF	TGTGCCACCAGCAGAGAAGTGGCGGGGGGGCAGAGAAATGAGCAGTTCTTC
TRBV18	14	TRBJ1-6	NA	NA	CASSERRDNSPLHF	TGTGCCAGCTCAGAGAGGCGAGATAATTCACCCCTCCACTTT
TRBV5-6	16	TRBJ2-2	NA	TRBD2	CASSYRTPGGTGELFF	TGTGCCAGCAGCTACCGGACGCCGGGAGGGACCGGGGAGCTGTTTTTT
TRBV18	14	TRBJ2-5	NA	NA	CASSPVNTQETQYF	TGTGCCAGCTCACCGGTTAACACGCAAGAGACCCAGTACTTC
TRBV30	16	TRBJ2-6	few	NA	CAWNRISSSGANVLTF	TGTGCCTGGAACAGGATAAGTTCGTCTGGGGCCAACGTCCTGACTTTC
TRBV6-5	14	TRBJ2-3	NA	TRBD2	CASTRGGGGDTQYF	TGTGCCAGCACTCGGGGGGGCGGTGGAGATACGCAGTATTTT
TRBV7-6	15	TRBJ2-5	NA	TRBD2	CASSSLAGGEQTQYF	TGTGCCAGCAGCTCTTTAGCGGGGGGGGAGCAGACCCAGTACTTC
TRBV9	16	TRBJ1-5	few	TRBD1	CASSVGQGTSDQPQHF	TGTGCCAGCAGCGTAGGACAGGGGACTTCGGATCAGCCCCAGCATTTT
TRBV5-1	17	TRBJ2-6	NA	NA	CASSLVSAPGGTNVLTF	TGCGCCAGCAGCTTGGTATCAGCTCCCGGCGGGACCAACGTCCTGACTTTC
TRBV19	13	TRBJ1-5	NA	NA	CASATDSNQPQHF	TGTGCCAGTGCTACAGATAGCAATCAGCCCCAGCATTTT
TRBV4-3	17	TRBJ2-3	NA	NA	CASSPGPMRGPTDTQYF	TGCGCCAGCAGCCCCGGCCCGATGCGGGGCCCAACAGATACGCAGTATTTT
TRBV27	13	TRBJ2-1	NA	NA	CASSLSGLYEQFF	TGTGCCAGCAGTTTATCGGGACTGTACGAGCAGTTCTTC
TRBV9	17	TRBJ2-2	once	TRBD1	CASSPNQGVRNTGELFF	TGTGCCAGCAGCCCAAATCAGGGGGTGAGGAACACCGGGGAGCTGTTTTTT
TRBV5-8	17	TRBJ2-1	NA	TRBD2	CASSLYLAGGRSNEQFF	TGTGCCAGCAGCTTATATCTAGCGGGGGGGCGGTCGAATGAGCAGTTCTTC
TRBV4-1	15	TRBJ1-4	medium-sized	NA	CASSQDLSSNEKLFF	TGCGCCAGCAGCCAAGATCTGAGTTCAAATGAAAAACTGTTTTTT
TRBV4-1	21	TRBJ2-6	NA	TRBD1	CASSQRTGEFSVAPGANVLTF	TGCGCCAGCAGCCAGAGGACAGGGGAATTTTCTGTGGCTCCTGGGGCCAACGTCCTGACTTTC
TRBV28	13	TRBJ2-7	NA	NA	CASSLQDSYEQYF	TGTGCCAGCAGTTTACAGGATTCCTACGAGCAGTACTTC
TRBV5-4	15	TRBJ1-1	few	NA	CASSSHNGGNTEAFF	TGTGCCAGCAGCTCTCACAACGGGGGAAACACTGAAGCTTTCTTT
TRBV15	17	TRBJ2-5	NA	TRBD1	CATSRGGTGGRGETQYF	TGTGCCACCAGCAGAGGCGGGACAGGGGGCCGGGGGGAGACCCAGTACTTC
TRBV4-2	14	TRBJ2-4	NA	NA	CASSQETGLNIQYF	TGTGCCAGCAGCCAAGAGACAGGTTTAAACATTCAGTACTTC
TRBV5-1	15	TRBJ2-5	NA	TRBD1	CASSFGGQGTGTQYF	TGCGCCAGCAGCTTCGGGGGACAGGGGACTGGGACCCAGTACTTC
TRBV4-1	15	TRBJ1-2	few	TRBD1	CASSQEDRDPYGYTF	TGCGCCAGCAGCCAAGAAGACAGGGATCCCTATGGCTACACCTTC
TRBV11-2	15	TRBJ2-5	NA	TRBD2	CASSPGLAGIETQYF	TGTGCCAGCAGCCCCGGACTAGCGGGGATCGAGACCCAGTACTTC
TRBV7-8	16	TRBJ2-6	NA	TRBD1	CASSSRGRTGANVLTF	TGTGCCAGCAGCTCCAGGGGGCGCACTGGGGCCAACGTCCTGACTTTC
TRBV7-6	13	TRBJ1-1	NA	NA	CASSFERDTEAFF	TGTGCCAGCAGCTTCGAGAGGGACACTGAAGCTTTCTTT
TRBV4-3	13	TRBJ1-2	few	TRBD1	CASSQTTGYGYTF	TGCGCCAGCAGCCAAACGACAGGGTATGGCTACACCTTC
TRBV15	15	TRBJ2-5	NA	NA	CATSRVSGGEETQYF	TGTGCCACCAGCAGAGTTTCCGGGGGTGAAGAGACCCAGTACTTC
TRBV10-3	16	TRBJ1-1	NA	NA	CAIFYSGKRMNTEAFF	TGTGCCATCTTCTATTCAGGGAAGAGAATGAACACTGAAGCTTTCTTT
TRBV5-1	16	TRBJ2-2	NA	NA	CASSLMGGGISGELFF	TGCGCCAGCAGCTTGATGGGGGGGGGCATCTCCGGGGAGCTGTTTTTT
TRBV6-1	16	TRBJ1-6	NA	TRBD1	CASSEETGPLYSPLHF	TGTGCCAGCAGTGAGGAGACAGGGCCACTATATTCACCCCTCCACTTT